This record covers a single T cell receptor (beta chain). The target antigen is unknown. V lost 2 bases, J lost 0 bases, and 12 bases lay in between. Germline assignment: CDR1 MNHEY and CDR2 SVGAGI. This CDR3 is built from 16 residues. Profiled with immunoSEQ multiplex PCR; TCRdb holds only in-frame clones, not every one. In the table there are 75,000 to 100,000 clones, roughly four fifths of which are singletons. This entry is derived from a study of OX40 agonist ivuxolimab in advanced cancers. Study at large: The study reported partial responses in three patients: one hepatocellular carcinoma, two cutaneous melanoma.

Findings and limits, study-wide: Among the lowest levels of clonal expansion were found in partial responders at 0.1-3.0 mg/kg.

The chain has TRBV6-5 and TRBJ2-3; the D is unclear. The sequence came from an adult with an advanced solid tumor such as melanoma, head and neck, liver or kidney cancer. The sequenced sample was CD4+ or CD8+ T cells sorted from blood, obtained in a trial of the OX40 agonist ivuxolimab. The CDR3 spells CASSYTSIFSTDTQYF. The CDR3, as DNA: TGTGCCAGCAGTTACACTTCGATATTTAGCACAGATACGCAGTATTTT.